The 23 T cell receptor beta chains given below trace back to one sample, sequenced in a study of cytomegalovirus exposure and HLA in healthy donors (dated by TCRdb to 2015 to 2018). Library prep was done by the immunoSEQ multiplex PCR assay. A mixture of 60 forward primers for TCR Vbeta segments and 13 reverse primers for TCR Jbeta segments was used in the multiplex PCR. This immuneACCESS table, as held by TCRdb, lists in-frame sequences with V and J called but not all clones. Of the missing ones, under half trace to an unresolved V gene in checked studies; the others have no known cause. The sample table records about 160,000 clones; about 85% of these occur just once. The ten top clones hold 1.5% to 2.5% of the sample. The specimen sequenced was PBMCs. The origin of the receptors is a man aged 18 to 30 in good health and CMV-seronegative.

This chain connects TRBV5-4 to TRBJ2-2, with 8 bases that match TRBD1. Trimming at V came to 4 bases and at J to 2 bases, leaving 4 bases not matched to a gene. The CDR3 consists of 15 residues. The germline V gene encodes CDR1 SGHNT and CDR2 YYREEE (reference sequence). The CDR3 bases are TGTGCCAGCAGCGCGGGACAGGCAAACACCGGGGAGCTGTTTTTT. This encodes CASSAGQANTGELFF. Looking up the rest from reference TRBV5-4 and TRBJ2-2 gives the full variable domain: ETGVTQSPTHLIKTRGQQVTLRCSSQSGHNTVSWYQQALGQGPQFIFQYYREEENGRGNFPPRFSGLQFPNYSSELNVNALELDDSALYLCASSAGQANTGELFFGEGSRLTVL.

This chain connects TRBV4-3 to TRBJ2-7; 10 bases fit TRBD1. The CDR3 runs to 14 residues. V was pared by 4 bases and J by 3 bases, with 3 bases of the junction left unmatched. CDR1 is LGHNA, CDR2 YSLEER, per germline. The DNA of the CDR3 is TGCGCCAGCAGCCGCGGGACAGGGGTCTACGAGCAGTACTTC. Protein product: CASSRGTGVYEQYF.

This chain joins TRBV28 and TRBJ1-5; D might be TRBD1 (5 bases). CDR1 is MDHEN and CDR2 is SYDVKM in the germline V gene. The CDR3 has 14 residues. The V end lost 5 bases, the J end lost 3 bases, and 11 bases lay between the germline ends. CDR3 protein: CASSQQGNNQPQHF. For the CDR3, the DNA is TGTGCCAGCAGTCAGCAGGGCAACAATCAGCCCCAGCATTTT.

In DNA, the CDR3 is TGCAGTGCTATCGTTGGACACGAAGCTTTCTTT. Its protein product is CSAIVGHEAFF. This rearrangement joins TRBV20-1 to TRBJ1-1; perhaps TRBD1 as D (5 bases). The CDR3 extends over 11 amino acids. V gave up 4 bases and J gave up 8 bases, with 11 bases separating them. The germline V gene has CDR1 DFQATT and CDR2 SNEGSKA (reference sequence).

This chain uses TRBV28 with TRBJ1-5; D is uncertain. Germline lookup yields CDR1 MDHEN and CDR2 SYDVKM. V lost 5 bases to trimming and J lost 0 bases, with 14 bases between them. This CDR3 has 16 residues. CDR3 in DNA: TGTGCCAGCAGTCACTTCAGGATGGATAGCAATCAGCCCCAGCATTTT. Its protein product is CASSHFRMDSNQPQHF.

The rearrangement links TRBV6-6 to TRBJ2-5; the match to TRBD2 covers 8 bases. The CDR3 is 16 residues long. The V gene end was trimmed by 6 bases and the J gene end by 5 bases; junction bases not matched to a gene: 14. Germline CDR1 and CDR2: MNHNY and SVGAGI (reference sequence). The CDR3 DNA reads as TGTGCCAGCAGAAGCCCCTCATTAGCGGGATGGGAGACCCAGTACTTC. Its protein product is CASRSPSLAGWETQYF.

In this sample, this clone turned up a few times. The chain uses TRBV5-4 and TRBJ2-7; 7 bases line up with TRBD1. Germline trimming cut 4 bases from V and 7 bases from J; bases unmatched to any gene: 17. The germline CDR1 and CDR2 sequences are SGHNT and YYREEE (reference sequence). The CDR3 is made up of 16 amino acids. The chain's CDR3 is CASSRDPTGEIEEQYF. DNA for the CDR3: TGTGCCAGCAGCCGCGACCCCACAGGGGAAATAGAAGAGCAGTACTTC.

The J gene is TRBJ1-1, the V gene TRBV5-1; weak D call: TRBD1 (6 bases). This CDR3 spans 15 amino acids. Germline values: CDR1 SGHRS, CDR2 YFSETQ. With 0 bases removed from V and 3 bases from J, the gap between germline ends came to 12 bases. CDR3 sequence reads: CASSLEQGFDTEAFF. DNA for the CDR3: TGCGCCAGCAGCTTGGAACAGGGCTTTGACACTGAAGCTTTCTTT. Full variable domain (remainder filled in from reference TRBV5-1 and TRBJ1-1): KAGVTQTPRYLIKTRGQQVTLSCSPISGHRSVSWYQQTPGQGLQFLFEYFSETQRNKGNFPGRFSGRQFSNSRSEMNVSTLELGDSALYLCASSLEQGFDTEAFFGQGTRLTVV.

The chain combines TRBV20-1 with TRBJ2-2; maybe TRBD1 (6 bases). Germline V gene data show CDR1 as DFQATT and CDR2 as SNEGSKA (reference sequence). This CDR3 spans 11 amino acids. Trimming took 6 bases from V and 6 from J, leaving 8 bases between them. DNA for the CDR3: TGCAGTGCGCCAGGGGCCGGGGAGCTGTTTTTT. It yields the protein CSAPGAGELFF.

In DNA form, the CDR3 reads TGTGCCAGCAGTAGGACAGGGTGGGGTTACGAGCAGTACTTC. Encoded protein: CASSRTGWGYEQYF. V gene TRBV28 combines with J gene TRBJ2-7; 8 bases are a match to TRBD1. The CDR3 totals 14 residues. The junction had 7 bases not matched to a gene; V was cut back by 5 bases and J by 4 bases. CDR1 is MDHEN, CDR2 SYDVKM, per germline.

The chain has TRBV5-8 and TRBJ1-1, with unresolved D. CDR1 and CDR2 from the germline V gene are SGHTS and YDEGEE. This CDR3 is 15 amino acids long. The germline V and J ends were trimmed by 1 base and 1 base, with 11 bases remaining between them. In DNA form, the CDR3 reads TGTGCCAGCAGCTTGTATTCAGGAAAGAACACTGAAGCTTTCTTT. It specifies CASSLYSGKNTEAFF.

J is TRBJ2-2 and V is TRBV11-1; D perhaps matches TRBD2 (7 bases). The ends were cut back, 5 bases at V and 6 bases at J, with 28 bases in the middle. The CDR3 is 19 amino acids. Germline V gene lookup returns CDR1 SGHAT and CDR2 FQDESV (reference sequence). This chain's CDR3 is CASSPLGGLELFSAGELFF. The CDR3 coding sequence is TGTGCCAGCAGCCCCCTCGGGGGGCTCGAGTTGTTCAGCGCCGGGGAGCTGTTTTTT.

V gene TRBV5-1 combines with J gene TRBJ2-5; the match to TRBD2 covers 8 bases. Germline trimming cut 1 base from V and 5 bases from J; bases unmatched to any gene: 7. Germline assignment: CDR1 SGHRS and CDR2 YFSETQ. CDR3 length: 15 residues. The CDR3 sequence: CASSLTGLAGETQYF. The CDR3 DNA reads TGCGCCAGCAGCTTGACCGGACTAGCAGGGGAGACCCAGTACTTC.

The V gene is TRBV6-5, the J gene TRBJ2-7; perhaps TRBD1 as D (6 bases). V was shortened by 7 bases and J by 2 bases, with 12 bases between the two germline ends. The CDR3 contains 13 residues. CDR1 and CDR2 from the germline V gene are MNHEY and SVGAGI. The CDR3 loop reads CASMRGHAYEQYF. Written as DNA, the CDR3 is TGTGCCAGCATGAGGGGACATGCCTACGAGCAGTACTTC.

The chain uses TRBV4-2 and TRBJ2-1, with 10 positions matching TRBD2. The ends lost 1 base at V and 2 bases at J; junction bases unmatched: 11. CDR3 length: 19 residues. The germline V gene has CDR1 LGHNA and CDR2 YNFKEQ. CDR3 coding DNA: TGTGCCAGCAGCCAAGCCTCGATGCGTGGGACTAGCGCCTACAATGAGCAGTTCTTC. Amino acids: CASSQASMRGTSAYNEQFF.

The V and J genes are TRBV5-1 and TRBJ2-7; a possible D gene is TRBD1 (5 bases). The CDR3 has 14 amino acids. Germline values: CDR1 SGHRS, CDR2 YFSETQ. The V gene lost 5 bases and the J gene lost 0 bases, with 12 bases spanning the gap. This CDR3 is CASRRSDSSYEQYF. The CDR3 coding sequence is TGCGCCAGCAGACGGAGCGACAGCTCCTACGAGCAGTACTTC.

V gene TRBV5-1 combines with J gene TRBJ2-3; D is possibly TRBD1 (6 bases). The CDR3 spans 15 residues. The V gene lost 3 bases and the J gene lost 0 bases, with 11 bases spanning the gap. CDR1 and CDR2 (germline): SGHRS, YFSETQ. CDR3 residues: CASSSQGRSTDTQYF. The CDR3 DNA sequence: TGCGCCAGCAGCTCCCAGGGGCGAAGCACAGATACGCAGTATTTT.

The genes are TRBV29-1 and TRBJ2-3, with 8 bases matching TRBD1. Germline CDR1 is SQVTM and CDR2 is ANQGSEA. Trimming removed 7 bases from V and 2 bases from J; junction bases left unmatched: 11. The length of the CDR3 is 15 residues. The chain's CDR3 is CSAIKTGALTDTQYF. The DNA of the CDR3 is TGCAGCGCTATTAAGACAGGGGCGCTCACAGATACGCAGTATTTT.

V usage is TRBV5-5 and J usage is TRBJ2-1; 7 bases are a match to TRBD1. The CDR3 contains 15 residues. V shed 4 bases and J 4 bases; nucleotides not matched to a gene: 8. The germline gives CDR1 SGHKS, CDR2 YYEKEE (reference sequence). The CDR3: CASSAGTVGYNEQFF. DNA for the CDR3: TGTGCCAGCAGCGCCGGGACAGTGGGATACAATGAGCAGTTCTTC.

This clone was recorded once. The CDR3 end shows no conserved phenylalanine or tryptophan, and so a read error is likely. The chain's CDR3 is CASSNGGSREKLFL. The CDR3 region has the DNA TGTGCCAGCAGCAACGGCGGGTCCCGCGAAAAACTGTTTCTT. The chain uses TRBV28 and TRBJ1-4, with no clear D. V was shortened by 6 bases and J by 8 bases, with 16 bases between the two germline ends. The CDR3 covers 14 residues. From germline, CDR1 is MDHEN and CDR2 SYDVKM.

The chain uses TRBV11-2 and TRBJ1-1, with D tentatively TRBD1 (6 bases). V was pared by 7 bases and J by 0 bases, with 9 bases between. Germline lookup yields CDR1 SGHAT and CDR2 FQNNGV. The CDR3 has 13 residues. The CDR3 coding sequence is TGTGCCAGCACGGCAGGGGTGAACACTGAAGCTTTCTTT. It is translated as CASTAGVNTEAFF. Combining the CDR3 with reference TRBV11-2 and TRBJ1-1 gives the whole variable domain EAGVAQSPRYKIIEKRQSVAFWCNPISGHATLYWYQQILGQGPKLLIQFQNNGVVDDSQLPKDRFSAERLKGVDSTLKIQPAKLEDSAVYLCASTAGVNTEAFFGQGTRLTVV.

This clone has more than one count but fewer than ten. The V gene is TRBV6-1, the J gene TRBJ1-5; TRBD1 might be the D (5 bases). The CDR3 is 13 residues long. The germline V and J ends were trimmed by 3 bases and 6 bases, with 9 bases remaining between them. Germline values: CDR1 MNHNS, CDR2 SASEGT. Here the CDR3 DNA reads TGTGCCAGCAGTGACTTAAGGGGTCAGCCCCAGCATTTT. It specifies CASSDLRGQPQHF.

This clone appeared once. The CDR3 coding sequence is TGTGCCAGCGGAACCCGGGACAGGGGACGCAATGAGCAGTTCTTC. Amino acid sequence: CASGTRDRGRNEQFF. The V call is TRBV11-1, the J call TRBJ2-1, with 10 bases fitting TRBD1. The CDR3 spans 15 residues. Trimming removed 8 bases from V and 6 bases from J; junction bases left unmatched: 10. Germline V CDR1 and CDR2: SGHAT, FQDESV (reference sequence). The variable domain in full, completed from reference TRBV11-1 and TRBJ2-1, reads EAEVAQSPRYKITEKSQAVAFWCDPISGHATLYWYRQILGQGPELLVQFQDESVVDDSQLPKDRFSAERLKGVDSTLKIQPAELGDSAMYLCASGTRDRGRNEQFFGPGTRLTVL.